This entry features one T cell receptor beta chain sequence. Its antigen is not identified. The data belong to a study of shared clonotypes between healthy human individuals. Overall study findings and caveats: Naive subsets generally had larger estimated richness than memory subsets.

This CDR3 spans 12 amino acids. From germline, CDR1 is ENHRY and CDR2 SYGVKD. The V and J ends lost 7 bases and 10 bases, in that order; junction bases with no gene match: 6. Measured with immunoSEQ multiplex PCR; TCRdb has only the in-frame clones, and not every one. The sample contains around 2.3 million clones, 95% of which appear only once. What was sequenced was naive CD4+ T cells sorted from blood. The subset denotes: CD45RA+ positively selected. This chain uses TRBV10-3 with TRBJ2-1, with 8 bases aligning to TRBD2. This clonotype was obtained from a man in his late teens or twenties in good health. CDR3 region: CAITAGAGEQFF. DNA of the CDR3: TGTGCCATCACAGCGGGGGCGGGAGAGCAGTTCTTC.